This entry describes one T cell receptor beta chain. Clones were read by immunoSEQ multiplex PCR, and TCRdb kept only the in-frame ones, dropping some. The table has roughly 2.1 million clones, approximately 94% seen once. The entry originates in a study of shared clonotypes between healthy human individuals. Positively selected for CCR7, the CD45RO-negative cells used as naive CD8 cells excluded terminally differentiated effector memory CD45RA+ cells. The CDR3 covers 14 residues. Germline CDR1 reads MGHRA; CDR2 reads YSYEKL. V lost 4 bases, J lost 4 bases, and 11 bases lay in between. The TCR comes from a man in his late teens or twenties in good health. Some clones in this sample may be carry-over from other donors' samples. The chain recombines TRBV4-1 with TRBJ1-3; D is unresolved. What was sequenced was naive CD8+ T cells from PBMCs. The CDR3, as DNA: TGCGCCAGCAGCCGTATAGGGCAGGGAAACACCATATATTTT. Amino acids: CASSRIGQGNTIYF.